This section outlines one T cell receptor beta chain sequence together with its context. Its antigen is unknown. The sample belongs to a study of blood T cells in healthy people across ages. Study results and limitations: Changes seen in expanded clonotypes were possibly confounded by donor CMV status left unknown. A strong correlation between TCR beta diversity and naive T cell percentage was seen. Fewer expanded clones and more diversity marked long-lived versus aged donors.

This CDR3 is 15 amino acids long. CDR1 and CDR2 (germline): SGHVS, FQNEAQ. For the second PCR, which ran for roughly 7 to 11 cycles, a sample-barcoded 5' primer and a J-beta primer mix were used. TCRdb redid the calling of the 5' RACE reads with MiXCR, one entry per CDR3 protein. The top ten hold around a quarter of the sample, which has around 800,000 distinct CDR3 sequences, around 68% seen once. Healthy Caucasians from Russia aged about 6 to 95 served as donors. V gene TRBV7-8 combines with J gene TRBJ2-7, with TRBD2 matching over 9 bases. The J call may be faulty, since TRBJ2-5 better matches the DNA end. The receptor was isolated from a man aged 30 to 45 in good health. The sequenced material came from blood. The CDR3 reads CASSLAAGGFKTQYF. CDR3 coding DNA: TGTGCCAGCAGCTTAGCAGCGGGGGGTTTTAAGACCCAGTACTTC.